This T cell receptor beta chain is drawn from a study of early T cells in non-severe SARS-CoV-2 infection. Study as a whole: The study sequenced bulk RNA from unsorted whole blood, with chains unpaired.

Unique molecular identifiers were attached to individual cDNA molecules. TCRdb called the 5' RACE reads again in MiXCR, with one record for every CDR3 protein. The sample lists around 68,000 distinct CDR3 sequences, about 12% occurring once. CDR3 length: 13 residues. Trimming shortened V by 6 bases and J by 5 bases, and 13 bases separated the two germline ends. Germline V gene lookup returns CDR1 MNHEY and CDR2 SVGAGI. Findings and caveats of the study: Reliance on VDJdb matching favored anti-spike CD8 responses; private and CD4 specificities were missed.

A note on this clonotype: Its antigen remains unidentified.

The TCR comes from an adult who was a healthcare worker with PCR-confirmed SARS-CoV-2 infection or an uninfected control (not recorded which). The sample in question was whole blood, obtained at baseline. The chain combines TRBV6-5 with TRBJ1-1; unclear D gene. The DNA of the CDR3 is TGTGCCAGCAGCCGGGCGGTCGGAACTGAAGCTTTCTTT. Amino acids: CASSRAVGTEAFF.